This T cell receptor beta chain was retrieved from a study of blood T cell repertoires in COVID-19. Study context: Specimens from acute and convalescent COVID-19 originated in the United States, Italy and Spain.

Authors' methods: Reference gene primer amplification yielded estimated nucleated cell counts. The method was immunoSEQ multiplex PCR; TCRdb's version includes in-frame clones alone and lacks a portion of them. The DNA was the basis for D and trimming; V, J and clone size are from that table. The table includes roughly 38,000 clones, less than 80% detected once. CDR1 and CDR2 from the germline V gene are SGHTA and FQGNSA. The V gene lost 6 bases and the J gene lost 3 bases, with 17 bases spanning the gap. The CDR3 covers 16 residues. Followed longitudinally, the Seattle patients had been enrolled during active infection.

This rearrangement joins TRBV7-2 to TRBJ1-4; a possible D gene is TRBD1 (5 bases). The TCR originated in a man between 65 and 85 years old with COVID-19, enrolled during active disease. The specimen was peripheral blood. The CDR3 DNA reads TGTGCCAGCAGTCAAAATACGGGGGGGTCTAATGAAAAACTGTTTTTT. Residues: CASSQNTGGSNEKLFF.